This T cell receptor beta chain was documented in a study of response to subunit inactivated influenza vaccine. Germline V gives CDR1 MNHNS, CDR2 SASEGT. The CDR3 consists of 16 residues. V lost 7 bases and J lost 8, with 24 bases in between. MiXCR, applied by TCRdb to the RT-PCR reads, yields one record per CDR3 protein. The sample yields 500,000 to 700,000 distinct CDR3 sequences, around 25% seen once. The same specimen was also included in a second study, on T cells expressing NK-cell markers. This second study notes: 5'RACE template switching with UMIs generated TCR beta cDNA.

This material consisted of CD4+ T cells sorted from PBMCs, taken 12 days after vaccination. The sequence derives from a man in his fifties or sixties who received an inactivated influenza vaccine. This chain connects TRBV6-1 to TRBJ2-1; D gene unclear. Here the CDR3 reads CASTPGLTNGYDEQFF. The CDR3 region has the DNA TGTGCCAGCACCCCCGGGCTAACAAATGGGTATGATGAGCAGTTCTTC.